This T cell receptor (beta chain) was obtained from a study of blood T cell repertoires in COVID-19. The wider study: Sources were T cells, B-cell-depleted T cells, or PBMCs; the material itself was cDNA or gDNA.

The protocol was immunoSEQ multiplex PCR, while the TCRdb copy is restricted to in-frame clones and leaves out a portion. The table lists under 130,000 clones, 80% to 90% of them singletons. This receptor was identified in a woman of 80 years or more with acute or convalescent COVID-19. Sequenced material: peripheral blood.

CDR3 residues: CASSQEVGHGNSNQPQHF. The CDR3 DNA follows: TGCGCCAGCAGCCAAGAGGTTGGACACGGAAATAGCAATCAGCCCCAGCATTTT. The genes are TRBV4-3 and TRBJ1-5, with a weak D call TRBD1 (5 bases). The V gene's germline CDR1 is LGHNA and CDR2 YSLEER. This CDR3 is built from 18 residues. The V end lost 0 bases, the J end lost 0 bases, and 15 bases lay between the germline ends.